The clone carrying this T cell receptor (beta chain) showed up many times. Its specificity is not known. The data derive from a study of response to subunit inactivated influenza vaccine. Findings of the study overall: Each seasonal influenza vaccination, the authors suggested, recruits few new T cells.

CDR3 length: 14 residues. J gave up 6 bases and V 6 bases, and 9 bases lay outside the gene matches. TCRdb fed the RT-PCR reads into MiXCR, producing one record per CDR3 protein. The table has a few hundred thousand distinct CDR3 sequences, over 9.5% seen once. This chain links TRBV12-3 or TRBV12-4 with TRBJ2-3; 7 bases map to TRBD2. Sequences were derived from PBMCs from blood, sampled around seven weeks after vaccination. The clonotype was recovered from a man in his fifties who received an inactivated influenza vaccine. The CDR3 protein is CASSLLADQDTQYF. The CDR3 bases are TGTGCCAGCAGCCTTCTAGCGGACCAGGATACGCAGTATTTT.